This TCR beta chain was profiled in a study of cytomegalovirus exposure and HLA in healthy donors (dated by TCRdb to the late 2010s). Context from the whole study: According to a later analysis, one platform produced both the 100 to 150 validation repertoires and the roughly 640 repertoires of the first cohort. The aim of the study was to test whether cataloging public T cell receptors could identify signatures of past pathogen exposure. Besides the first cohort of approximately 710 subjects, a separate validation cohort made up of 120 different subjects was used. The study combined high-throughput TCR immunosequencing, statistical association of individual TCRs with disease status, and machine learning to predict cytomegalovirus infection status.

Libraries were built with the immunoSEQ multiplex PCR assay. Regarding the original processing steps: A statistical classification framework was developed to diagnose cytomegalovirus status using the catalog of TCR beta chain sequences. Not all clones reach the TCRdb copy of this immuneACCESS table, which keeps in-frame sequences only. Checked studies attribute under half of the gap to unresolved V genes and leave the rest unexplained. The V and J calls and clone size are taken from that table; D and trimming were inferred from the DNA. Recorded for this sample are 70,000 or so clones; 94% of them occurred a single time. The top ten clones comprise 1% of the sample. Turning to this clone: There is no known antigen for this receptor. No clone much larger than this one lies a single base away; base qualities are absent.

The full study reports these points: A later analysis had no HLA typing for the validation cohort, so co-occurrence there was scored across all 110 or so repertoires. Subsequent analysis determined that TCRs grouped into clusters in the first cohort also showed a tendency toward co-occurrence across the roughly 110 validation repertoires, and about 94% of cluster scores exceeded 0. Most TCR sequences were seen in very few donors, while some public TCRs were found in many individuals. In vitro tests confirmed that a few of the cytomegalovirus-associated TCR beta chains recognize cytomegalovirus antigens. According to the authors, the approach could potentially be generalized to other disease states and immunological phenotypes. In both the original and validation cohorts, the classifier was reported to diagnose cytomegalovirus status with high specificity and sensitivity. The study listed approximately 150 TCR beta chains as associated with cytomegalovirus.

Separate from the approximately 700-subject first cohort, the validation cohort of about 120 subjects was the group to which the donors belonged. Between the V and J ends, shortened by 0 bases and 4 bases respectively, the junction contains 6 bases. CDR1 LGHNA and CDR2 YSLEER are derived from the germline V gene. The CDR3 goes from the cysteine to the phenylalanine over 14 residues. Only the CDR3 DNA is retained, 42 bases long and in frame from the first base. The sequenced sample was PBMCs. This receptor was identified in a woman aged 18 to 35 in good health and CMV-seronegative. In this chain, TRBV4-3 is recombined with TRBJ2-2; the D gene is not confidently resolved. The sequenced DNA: TGCGCCAGCAGCCAAGATCGGTTCACCGGGGAGCTGTTTTTT. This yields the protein CASSQDRFTGELFF.